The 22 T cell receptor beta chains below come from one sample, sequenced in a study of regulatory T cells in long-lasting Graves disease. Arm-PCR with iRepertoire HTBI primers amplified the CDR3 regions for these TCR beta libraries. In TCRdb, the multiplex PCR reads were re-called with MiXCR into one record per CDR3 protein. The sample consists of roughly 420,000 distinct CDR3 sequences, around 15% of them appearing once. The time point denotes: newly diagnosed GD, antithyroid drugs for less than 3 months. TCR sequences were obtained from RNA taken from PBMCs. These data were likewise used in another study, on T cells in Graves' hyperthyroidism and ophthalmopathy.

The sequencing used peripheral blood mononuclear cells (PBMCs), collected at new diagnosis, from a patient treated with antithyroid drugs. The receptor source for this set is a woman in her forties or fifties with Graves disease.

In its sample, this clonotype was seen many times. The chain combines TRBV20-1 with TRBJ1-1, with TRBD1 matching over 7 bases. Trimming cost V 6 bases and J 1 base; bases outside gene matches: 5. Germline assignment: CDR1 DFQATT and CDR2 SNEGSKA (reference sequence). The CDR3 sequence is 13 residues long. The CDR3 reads CSATWDRNTEAFF. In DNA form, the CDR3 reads TGCAGTGCCACGTGGGACAGGAACACTGAAGCTTTCTTT.

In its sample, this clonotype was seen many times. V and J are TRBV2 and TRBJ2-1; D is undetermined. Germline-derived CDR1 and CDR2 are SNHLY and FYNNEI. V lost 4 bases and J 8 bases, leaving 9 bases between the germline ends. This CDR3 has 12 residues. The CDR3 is CASSVGYDEQFF. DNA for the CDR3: TGTGCCAGCAGTGTTGGATACGATGAGCAGTTCTTC.

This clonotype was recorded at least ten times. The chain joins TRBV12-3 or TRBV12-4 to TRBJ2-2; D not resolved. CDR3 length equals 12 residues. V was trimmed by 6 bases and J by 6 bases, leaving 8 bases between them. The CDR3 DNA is TGTGCCAGCAGCCGTTCTCCCGGGGAGCTGTTTTTT. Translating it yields CASSRSPGELFF.

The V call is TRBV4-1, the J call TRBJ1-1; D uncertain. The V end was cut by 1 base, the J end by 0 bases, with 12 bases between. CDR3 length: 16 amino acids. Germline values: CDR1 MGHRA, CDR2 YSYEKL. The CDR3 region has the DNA TGCGCCAGCAGCCAAGGTTGGATATTCATGAACACTGAAGCTTTCTTT. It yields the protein CASSQGWIFMNTEAFF.

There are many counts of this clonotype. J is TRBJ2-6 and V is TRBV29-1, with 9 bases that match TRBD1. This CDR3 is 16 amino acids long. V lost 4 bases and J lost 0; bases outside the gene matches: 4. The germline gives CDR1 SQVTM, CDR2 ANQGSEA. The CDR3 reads CSVGGQGTSGANVLTF. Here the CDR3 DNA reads TGCAGCGTTGGGGGACAGGGAACCTCTGGGGCCAACGTCCTGACTTTC.

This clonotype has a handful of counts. The CDR3 DNA is TGTGCCAGCAGTCGCTCGGATCAGACCATGAACACTGAAGCTTTCTTT. The encoded protein is CASSRSDQTMNTEAFF. The chain is built from TRBV28 and TRBJ1-1; D call uncertain. The CDR3 contains 16 residues. Trimming shortened V by 5 bases and J by 0 bases, and 16 bases separated the two germline ends. Germline V gives CDR1 MDHEN, CDR2 SYDVKM.

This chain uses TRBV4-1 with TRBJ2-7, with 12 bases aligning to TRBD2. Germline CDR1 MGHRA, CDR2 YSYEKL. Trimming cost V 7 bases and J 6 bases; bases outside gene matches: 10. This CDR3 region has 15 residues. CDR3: CASNRLAGVRSEQYF. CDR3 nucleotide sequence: TGCGCCAGCAACCGACTAGCGGGAGTTAGGAGCGAGCAGTACTTC.

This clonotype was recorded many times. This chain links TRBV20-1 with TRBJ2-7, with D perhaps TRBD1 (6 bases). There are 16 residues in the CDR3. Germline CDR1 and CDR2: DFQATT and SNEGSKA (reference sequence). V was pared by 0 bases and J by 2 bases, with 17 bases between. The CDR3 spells CSARDSGQGLPYEQYF. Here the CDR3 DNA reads TGCAGTGCTAGAGATTCCGGGCAGGGGCTCCCCTACGAGCAGTACTTC.

CDR3 loop: CASSTQGAAVNTGELFF. The DNA of the CDR3 is TGTGCCAGCAGCACTCAGGGGGCAGCGGTGAACACCGGGGAGCTGTTTTTT. The chain uses TRBV9 and TRBJ2-2; 8 nucleotides line up with TRBD1. Germline V gene lookup returns CDR1 SGDLS and CDR2 YYNGEE. The CDR3 totals 17 residues. V lost 4 bases to trimming and J lost 1 base; unmatched junction nucleotides: 9. The whole variable domain, remainder taken from reference TRBV9 and TRBJ2-2, is DSGVTQTPKHLITATGQRVTLRCSPRSGDLSVYWYQQSLDQGLQFLIQYYNGEERAKGNILERFSAQQFPDLHSELNLSSLELGDSALYFCASSTQGAAVNTGELFFGEGSRLTVL.

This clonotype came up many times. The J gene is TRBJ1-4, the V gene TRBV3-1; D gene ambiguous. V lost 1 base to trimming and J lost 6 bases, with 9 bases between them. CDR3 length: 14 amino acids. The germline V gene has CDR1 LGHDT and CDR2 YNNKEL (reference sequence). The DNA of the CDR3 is TGTGCCAGCAGCCAAGGAGGGAGGGATGAAAAACTGTTTTTT. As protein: CASSQGGRDEKLFF.

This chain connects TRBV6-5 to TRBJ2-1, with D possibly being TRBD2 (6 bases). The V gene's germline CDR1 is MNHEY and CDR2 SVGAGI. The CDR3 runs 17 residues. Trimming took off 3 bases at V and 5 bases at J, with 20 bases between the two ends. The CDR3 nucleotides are TGTGCCAGCAGTTATCTTTCGGCTAGCGCTGGGGACAATGAGCAGTTCTTC. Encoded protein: CASSYLSASAGDNEQFF.

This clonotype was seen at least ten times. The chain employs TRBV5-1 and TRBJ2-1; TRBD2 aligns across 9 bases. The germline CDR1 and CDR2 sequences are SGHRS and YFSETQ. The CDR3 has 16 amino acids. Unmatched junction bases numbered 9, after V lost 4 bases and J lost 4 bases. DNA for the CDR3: TGCGCCAGCAGCCCGGGTAGCGGGAGTAGTTACAATGAGCAGTTCTTC. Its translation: CASSPGSGSSYNEQFF.

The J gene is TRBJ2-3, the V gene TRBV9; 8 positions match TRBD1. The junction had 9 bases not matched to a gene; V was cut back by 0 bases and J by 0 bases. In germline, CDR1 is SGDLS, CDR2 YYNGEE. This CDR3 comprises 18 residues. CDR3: CASSVASGTGASTDTQYF. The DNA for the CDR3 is TGTGCCAGCAGCGTAGCTTCCGGGACAGGTGCTAGCACAGATACGCAGTATTTT. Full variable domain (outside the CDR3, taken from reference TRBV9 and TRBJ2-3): DSGVTQTPKHLITATGQRVTLRCSPRSGDLSVYWYQQSLDQGLQFLIQYYNGEERAKGNILERFSAQQFPDLHSELNLSSLELGDSALYFCASSVASGTGASTDTQYFGPGTRLTVL.

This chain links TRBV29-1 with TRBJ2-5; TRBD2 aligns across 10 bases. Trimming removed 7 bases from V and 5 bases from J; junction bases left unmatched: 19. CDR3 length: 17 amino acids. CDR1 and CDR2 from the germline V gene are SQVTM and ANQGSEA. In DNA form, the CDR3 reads TGCAGCGCAGCACCGGGACTAGCGTACTTAAAGGTGGAGACCCAGTACTTC. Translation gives CSAAPGLAYLKVETQYF.

CDR3 nucleotide sequence: TGTGCCAGTAGTATAATATTTTCGGGAGACTTCTACGAGCAGTACTTC. Translated: CASSIIFSGDFYEQYF. The rearrangement joins TRBV19 to TRBJ2-7; D perhaps matches TRBD2 (6 bases). Trimming shortened V by 2 bases and J by 3 bases, and 17 bases separated the two germline ends. The CDR3 sequence is 16 residues long. CDR1 and CDR2 (germline): LNHDA, SQIVND (reference sequence).

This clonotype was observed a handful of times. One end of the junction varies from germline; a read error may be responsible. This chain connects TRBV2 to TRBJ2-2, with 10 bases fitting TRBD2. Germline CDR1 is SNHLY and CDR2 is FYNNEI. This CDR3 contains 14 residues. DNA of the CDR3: TGTGTCTCAAGCGGGGGGGTTAACACCGAGGAGCTGTTTTTT. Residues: CVSSGGVNTEELFF. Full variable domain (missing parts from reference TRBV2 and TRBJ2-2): EPEVTQTPSHQVTQMGQEVILRCVPISNHLYFYWYRQILGQKVEFLVSFYNNEISEKSEIFDDQFSVERPDGSNFTLKIRSTKLEDSAMYFCVSSGGVNTEELFFGEGSRLTVL.

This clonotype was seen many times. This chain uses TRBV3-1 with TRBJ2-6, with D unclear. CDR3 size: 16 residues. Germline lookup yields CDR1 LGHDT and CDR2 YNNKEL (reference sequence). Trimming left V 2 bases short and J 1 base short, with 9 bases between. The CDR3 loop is CASSQIRNSGANVLTF. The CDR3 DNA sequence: TGTGCCAGCAGCCAAATTCGGAATTCTGGGGCCAACGTCCTGACTTTC.

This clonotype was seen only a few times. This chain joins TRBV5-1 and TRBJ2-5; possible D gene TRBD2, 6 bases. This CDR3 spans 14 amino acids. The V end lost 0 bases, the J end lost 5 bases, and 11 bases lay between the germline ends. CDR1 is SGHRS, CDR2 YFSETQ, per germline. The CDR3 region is CASSLVGRRETQYF. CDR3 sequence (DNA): TGCGCCAGCAGCTTGGTAGGGAGGAGGGAGACCCAGTACTTC.

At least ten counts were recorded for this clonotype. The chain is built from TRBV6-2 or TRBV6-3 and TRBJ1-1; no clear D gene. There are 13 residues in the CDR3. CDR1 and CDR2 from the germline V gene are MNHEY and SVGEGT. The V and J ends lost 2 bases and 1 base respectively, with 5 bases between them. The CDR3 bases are TGTGCCAGCAGTTACACAAGGAACACTGAAGCTTTCTTT. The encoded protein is CASSYTRNTEAFF.

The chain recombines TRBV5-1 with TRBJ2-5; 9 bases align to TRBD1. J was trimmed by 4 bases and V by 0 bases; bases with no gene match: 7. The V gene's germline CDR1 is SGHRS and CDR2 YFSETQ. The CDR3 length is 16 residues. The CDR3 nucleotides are TGCGCCAGCAGCTTGGGCTACAGACAGGGGGGAGAGACCCAGTACTTC. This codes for CASSLGYRQGGETQYF.

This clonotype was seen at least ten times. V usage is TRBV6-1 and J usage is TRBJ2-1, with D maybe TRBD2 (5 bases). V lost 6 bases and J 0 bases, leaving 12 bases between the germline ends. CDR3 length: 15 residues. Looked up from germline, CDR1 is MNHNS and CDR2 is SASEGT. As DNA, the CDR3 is TGTGCCAGCAGCGAGAGGGAGTTCTCCTACAATGAGCAGTTCTTC. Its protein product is CASSEREFSYNEQFF.

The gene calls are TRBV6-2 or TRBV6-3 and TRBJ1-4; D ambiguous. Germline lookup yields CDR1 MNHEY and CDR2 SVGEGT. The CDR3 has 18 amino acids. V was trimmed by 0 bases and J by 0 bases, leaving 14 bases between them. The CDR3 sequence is CASSYSQAKVATNEKLFF. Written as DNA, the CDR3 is TGTGCCAGCAGTTACTCTCAGGCCAAAGTTGCAACTAATGAAAAACTGTTTTTT.